This TCR beta chain was found in a study of T cell responses to AZD1222 COVID-19 vaccine. CDR1 is MNHEY and CDR2 is SVGEGT in the germline V gene. V gave up 2 bases and J gave up 4 bases; unmatched junction bases: 4. This CDR3 is built from 15 residues. The method was immunoSEQ multiplex PCR; TCRdb's version includes in-frame clones alone and lacks a portion of them. The data show approximately 210,000 clones, 80% to 95% seen once. The rearrangement links TRBV6-2 or TRBV6-3 to TRBJ2-1; 8 bases map to TRBD2. This TCR was sampled from an adult who received the AZD1222 COVID-19 vaccine. Sequencing was performed on peripheral blood, taken 28 days after the second AZD1222 dose. DNA for the CDR3: TGTGCCAGCAGTTACGGAGTAGCGGGGTACAATGAGCAGTTCTTC. Translating it yields CASSYGVAGYNEQFF.